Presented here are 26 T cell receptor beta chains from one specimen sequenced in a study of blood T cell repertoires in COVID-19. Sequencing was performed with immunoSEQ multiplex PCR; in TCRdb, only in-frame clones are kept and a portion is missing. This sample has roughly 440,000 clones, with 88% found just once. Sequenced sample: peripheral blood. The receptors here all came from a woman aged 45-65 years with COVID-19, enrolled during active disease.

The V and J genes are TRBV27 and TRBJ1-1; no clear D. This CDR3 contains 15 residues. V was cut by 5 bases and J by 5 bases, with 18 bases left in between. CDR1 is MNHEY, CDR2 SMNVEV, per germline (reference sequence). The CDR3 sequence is CASSPTFGLVTEAFF. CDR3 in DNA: TGTGCCAGCAGTCCAACCTTCGGACTTGTAACTGAAGCTTTCTTT.

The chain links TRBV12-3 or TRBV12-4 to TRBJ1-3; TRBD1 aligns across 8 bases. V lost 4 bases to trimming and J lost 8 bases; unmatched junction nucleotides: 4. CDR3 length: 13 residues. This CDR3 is CASSSGQGHTIYF. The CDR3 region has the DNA TGTGCCAGCAGTTCTGGACAGGGCCACACCATATATTTT.

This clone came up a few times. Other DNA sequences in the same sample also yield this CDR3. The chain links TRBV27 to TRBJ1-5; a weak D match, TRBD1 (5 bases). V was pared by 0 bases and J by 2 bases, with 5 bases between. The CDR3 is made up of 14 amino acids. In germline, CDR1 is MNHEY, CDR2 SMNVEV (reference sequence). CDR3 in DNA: TGTGCCAGCAGTTTATCAGGGGGCAATCAGCCCCAGCATTTT. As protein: CASSLSGGNQPQHF.

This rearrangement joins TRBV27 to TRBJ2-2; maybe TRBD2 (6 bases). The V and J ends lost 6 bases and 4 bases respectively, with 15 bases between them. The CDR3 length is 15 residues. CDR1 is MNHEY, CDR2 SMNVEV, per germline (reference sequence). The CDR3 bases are TGTGCCAGCAGCACCTTTCGGGGAGGCACCGGGGAGCTGTTTTTT. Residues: CASSTFRGGTGELFF.

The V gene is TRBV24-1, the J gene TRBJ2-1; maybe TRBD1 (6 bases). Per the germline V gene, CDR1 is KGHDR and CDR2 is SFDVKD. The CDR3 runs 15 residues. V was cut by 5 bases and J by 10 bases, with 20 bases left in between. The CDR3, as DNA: TGTGCCACCAGTGCCGGCGGGCAGGGGTCTGCCGAGCAGTTCTTC. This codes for CATSAGGQGSAEQFF.

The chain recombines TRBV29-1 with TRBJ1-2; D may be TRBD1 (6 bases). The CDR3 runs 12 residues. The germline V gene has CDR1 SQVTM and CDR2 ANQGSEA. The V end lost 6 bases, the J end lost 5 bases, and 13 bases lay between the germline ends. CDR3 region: CSVSQGWYGYTF. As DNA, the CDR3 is TGCAGCGTATCTCAGGGGTGGTATGGCTACACCTTC.

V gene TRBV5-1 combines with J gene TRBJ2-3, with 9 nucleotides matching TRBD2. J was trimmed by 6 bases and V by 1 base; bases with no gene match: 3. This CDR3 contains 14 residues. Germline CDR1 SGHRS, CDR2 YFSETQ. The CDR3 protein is CASSLRSGGDTQYF. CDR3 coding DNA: TGCGCCAGCAGCTTGCGTAGCGGGGGTGATACGCAGTATTTT.

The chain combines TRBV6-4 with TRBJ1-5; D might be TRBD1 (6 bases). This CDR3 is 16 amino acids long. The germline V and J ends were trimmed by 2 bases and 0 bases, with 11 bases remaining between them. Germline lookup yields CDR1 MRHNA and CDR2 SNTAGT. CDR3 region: CASSDRGSYSNQPQHF. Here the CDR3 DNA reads TGTGCCAGCAGTGACAGGGGGTCCTATAGCAATCAGCCCCAGCATTTT.

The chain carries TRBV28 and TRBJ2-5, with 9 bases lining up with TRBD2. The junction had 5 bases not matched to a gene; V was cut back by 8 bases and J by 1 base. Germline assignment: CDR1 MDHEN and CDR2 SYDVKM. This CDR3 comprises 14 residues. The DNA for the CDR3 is TGTGCCAGCGCGGGCGGGGGGGCCCAAGAGACCCAGTACTTC. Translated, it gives CASAGGGAQETQYF.

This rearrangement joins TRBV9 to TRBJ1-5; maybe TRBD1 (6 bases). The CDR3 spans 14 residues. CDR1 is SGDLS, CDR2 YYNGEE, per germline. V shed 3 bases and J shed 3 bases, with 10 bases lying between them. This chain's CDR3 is CASSGGGSNQPQHF. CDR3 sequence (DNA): TGTGCCAGCAGCGGGGGGGGCTCCAATCAGCCCCAGCATTTT.

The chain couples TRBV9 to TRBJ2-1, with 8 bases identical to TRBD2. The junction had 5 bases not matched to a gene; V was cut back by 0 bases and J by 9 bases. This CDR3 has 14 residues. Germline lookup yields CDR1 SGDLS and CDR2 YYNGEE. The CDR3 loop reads CASSVATSESEQFF. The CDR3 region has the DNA TGTGCCAGCAGCGTAGCGACTAGCGAAAGTGAGCAGTTCTTC.

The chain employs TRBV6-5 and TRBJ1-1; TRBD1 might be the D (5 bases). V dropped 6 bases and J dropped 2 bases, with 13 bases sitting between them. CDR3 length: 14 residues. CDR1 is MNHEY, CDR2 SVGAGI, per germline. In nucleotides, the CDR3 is TGTGCCAGCAGCGATCAGGGCGGAAACACTGAAGCTTTCTTT. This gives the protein CASSDQGGNTEAFF.

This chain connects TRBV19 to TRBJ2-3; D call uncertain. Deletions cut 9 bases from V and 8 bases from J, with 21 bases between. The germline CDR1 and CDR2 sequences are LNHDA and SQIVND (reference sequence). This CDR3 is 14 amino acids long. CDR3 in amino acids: CASQPSPSRGTQYF. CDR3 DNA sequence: TGTGCCAGCCAACCTTCCCCGAGCCGAGGTACGCAGTATTTT.

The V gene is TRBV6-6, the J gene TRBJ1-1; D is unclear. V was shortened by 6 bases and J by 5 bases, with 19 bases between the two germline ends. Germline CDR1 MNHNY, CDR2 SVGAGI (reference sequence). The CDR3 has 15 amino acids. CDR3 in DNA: TGTGCCAGCAGATCGATCCCGGGAGAAGGGACTGAAGCTTTCTTT. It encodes CASRSIPGEGTEAFF.

The CDR3 DNA is TGTGCCAGCAGCTTAGGGGACTTAGAGACCCAGTACTTC. Translation: CASSLGDLETQYF. V is TRBV7-7 and J is TRBJ2-5; a weak D match, TRBD2 (6 bases). The CDR3 contains 13 residues. V gave up 1 base and J gave up 4 bases, with 7 bases separating them. Germline V lookup: CDR1 SSHAT, CDR2 FNYEAQ (reference sequence).

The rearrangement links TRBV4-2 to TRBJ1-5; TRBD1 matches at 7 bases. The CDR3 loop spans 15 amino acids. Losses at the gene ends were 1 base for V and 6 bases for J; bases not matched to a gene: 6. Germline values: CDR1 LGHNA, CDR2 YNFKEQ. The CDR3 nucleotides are TGTGCCAGCAGCCAAGGTGGACAGGTGGGTCAGCCCCAGCATTTT. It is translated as CASSQGGQVGQPQHF.

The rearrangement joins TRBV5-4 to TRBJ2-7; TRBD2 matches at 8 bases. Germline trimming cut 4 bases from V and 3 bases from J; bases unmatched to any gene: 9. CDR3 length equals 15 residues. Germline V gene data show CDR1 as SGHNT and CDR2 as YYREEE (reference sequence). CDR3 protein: CASSPRGATHYEQYF. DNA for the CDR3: TGTGCCAGCAGCCCGCGGGGGGCGACTCACTACGAGCAGTACTTC.

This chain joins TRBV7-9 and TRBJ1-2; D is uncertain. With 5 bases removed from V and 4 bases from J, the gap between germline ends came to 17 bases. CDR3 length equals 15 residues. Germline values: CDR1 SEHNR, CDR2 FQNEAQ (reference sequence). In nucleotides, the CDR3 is TGTGCCAGCAGCCCGAGCGCAATCCCTTCCTATGGCTACACCTTC. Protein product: CASSPSAIPSYGYTF.

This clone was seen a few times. CDR3 residues: CASSHDRVYEQYF. The CDR3 DNA follows: TGTGCCAGCAGCCACGACAGGGTCTACGAGCAGTACTTC. The rearrangement joins TRBV5-6 to TRBJ2-7; 7 bases map to TRBD1. CDR3 length: 13 amino acids. Germline V gene lookup returns CDR1 SGHDT and CDR2 YYEEEE. With 4 bases clipped from V and 3 bases from J, the junction kept 4 bases outside the gene matches.

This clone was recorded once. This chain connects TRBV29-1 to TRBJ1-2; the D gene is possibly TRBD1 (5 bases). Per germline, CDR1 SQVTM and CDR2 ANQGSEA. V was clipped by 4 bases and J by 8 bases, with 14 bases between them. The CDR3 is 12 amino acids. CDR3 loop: CSVARGADGYTF. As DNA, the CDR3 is TGCAGCGTTGCAAGGGGCGCGGACGGCTACACCTTC.

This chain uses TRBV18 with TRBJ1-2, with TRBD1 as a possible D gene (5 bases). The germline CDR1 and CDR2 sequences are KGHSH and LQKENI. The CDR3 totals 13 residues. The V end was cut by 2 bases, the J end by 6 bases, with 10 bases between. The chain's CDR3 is CASSPSRDDGYTF. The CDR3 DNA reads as TGTGCCAGCTCACCATCCAGGGATGATGGCTACACCTTC.

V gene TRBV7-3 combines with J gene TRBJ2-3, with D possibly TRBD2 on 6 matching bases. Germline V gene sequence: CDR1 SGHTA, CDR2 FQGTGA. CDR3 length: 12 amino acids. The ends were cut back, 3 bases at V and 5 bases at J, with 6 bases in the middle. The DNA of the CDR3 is TGTGCCAGCAGCTTGGAGGGAGATACGCAGTATTTT. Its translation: CASSLEGDTQYF.

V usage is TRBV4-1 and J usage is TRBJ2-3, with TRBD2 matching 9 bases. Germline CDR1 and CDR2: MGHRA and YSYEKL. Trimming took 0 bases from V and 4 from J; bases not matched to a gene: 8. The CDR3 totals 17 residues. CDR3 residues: CASSQDWLAGNSDTQYF. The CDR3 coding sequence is TGCGCCAGCAGCCAAGATTGGCTAGCGGGGAACTCAGATACGCAGTATTTT.

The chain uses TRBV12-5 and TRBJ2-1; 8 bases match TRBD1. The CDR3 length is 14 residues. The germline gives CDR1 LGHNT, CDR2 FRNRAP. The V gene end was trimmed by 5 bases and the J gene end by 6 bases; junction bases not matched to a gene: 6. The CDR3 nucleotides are TGTGCTAGTGGTCCCGGACAGGGAATCAATGAGCAGTTCTTC. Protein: CASGPGQGINEQFF.

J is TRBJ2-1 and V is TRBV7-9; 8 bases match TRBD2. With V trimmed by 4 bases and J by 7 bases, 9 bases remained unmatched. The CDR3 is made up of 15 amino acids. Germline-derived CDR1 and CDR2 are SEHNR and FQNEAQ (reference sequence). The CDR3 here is CASSSTGGPWNEQFF. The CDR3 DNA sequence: TGTGCCAGCAGCTCAACGGGGGGGCCCTGGAATGAGCAGTTCTTC.

CDR3 DNA: TGTGCCAGCAGCCAAGTGTTAGCAAGGGAGCAGTACTTC. Translating gives CASSQVLAREQYF. V gene TRBV3-1 (or the pseudogene TRBV3-2) combines with J gene TRBJ2-7; D unclear. The length of the CDR3 is 13 residues. Per the germline V gene, CDR1 is LGHDT and CDR2 is YNNKEL (reference sequence). V lost 1 base, J lost 7 bases, and 11 bases lay in between.